The TCR beta chain described here comes from a study of blood T cells in healthy people across ages. In the study overall: About one barcoded beta molecule per two T cells was captured by template switching.

PCR was performed a second time for roughly 7 to 11 cycles using a sample-barcoded 5' primer and a J-beta primer mix. TCRdb reanalysed the 5' RACE reads using MiXCR and keeps one entry per CDR3 protein. The sample gives 800,000 to 950,000 distinct CDR3 sequences, roughly 28% of which show up once; around 9.6% is in the top ten. With respect to this clonotype: This could be a read error, since a much larger clone is one nucleotide away.

This same sample was also part of a study on T cells of mothers and their children. As that report states: No persistent microchimeric T cell clones were detected.

Material for sequencing was blood. The receptor comes from a woman aged 35 to 49 in good health.

The CDR3 DNA follows: TGTGCCGGCAGTTCGGAGGACAGGGGCATGTTCGAGCAGTACTTC. Protein sequence: CAGSSEDRGMFEQYF. The chain has TRBV28 and TRBJ2-7; 9 bases are shared with TRBD1. Per germline, CDR1 MDHEN and CDR2 SYDVKM. This CDR3 is built from 15 residues.